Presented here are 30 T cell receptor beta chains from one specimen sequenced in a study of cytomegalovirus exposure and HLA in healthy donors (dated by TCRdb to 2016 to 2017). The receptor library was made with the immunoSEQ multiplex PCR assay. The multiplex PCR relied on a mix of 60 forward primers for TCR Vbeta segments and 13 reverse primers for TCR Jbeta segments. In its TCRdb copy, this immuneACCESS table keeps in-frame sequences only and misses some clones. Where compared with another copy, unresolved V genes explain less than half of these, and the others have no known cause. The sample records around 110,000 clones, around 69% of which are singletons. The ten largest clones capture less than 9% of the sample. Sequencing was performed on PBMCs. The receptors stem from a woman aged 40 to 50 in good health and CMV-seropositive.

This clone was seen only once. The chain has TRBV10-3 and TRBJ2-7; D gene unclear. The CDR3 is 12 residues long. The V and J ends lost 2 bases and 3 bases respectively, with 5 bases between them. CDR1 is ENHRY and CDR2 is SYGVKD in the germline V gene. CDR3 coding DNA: TGTGCCATCAGTGAGACCGGCTACGAGCAGTACTTC. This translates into CAISETGYEQYF.

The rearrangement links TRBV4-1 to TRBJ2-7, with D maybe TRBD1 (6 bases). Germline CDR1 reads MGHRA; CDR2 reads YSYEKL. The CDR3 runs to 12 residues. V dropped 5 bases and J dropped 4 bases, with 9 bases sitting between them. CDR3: CASSETGYEQYF. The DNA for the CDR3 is TGCGCCAGCAGCGAGACAGGATACGAGCAGTACTTC.

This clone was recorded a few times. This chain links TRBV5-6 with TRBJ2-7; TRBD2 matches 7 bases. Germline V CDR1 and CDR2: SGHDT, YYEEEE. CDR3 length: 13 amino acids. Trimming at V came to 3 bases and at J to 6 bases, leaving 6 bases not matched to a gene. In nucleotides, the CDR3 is TGTGCCAGCAGCTCCGTATGGGGGGGCGAGCAGTACTTC. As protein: CASSSVWGGEQYF.

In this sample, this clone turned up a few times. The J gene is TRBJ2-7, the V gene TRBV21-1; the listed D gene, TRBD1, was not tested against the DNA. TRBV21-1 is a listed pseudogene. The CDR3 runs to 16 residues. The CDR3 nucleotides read TGTGCCAGCAGCAATCCTAAGACAGGGAAGGAGTGGGAGCAGTACTTC. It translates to CASSNPKTGKEWEQYF.

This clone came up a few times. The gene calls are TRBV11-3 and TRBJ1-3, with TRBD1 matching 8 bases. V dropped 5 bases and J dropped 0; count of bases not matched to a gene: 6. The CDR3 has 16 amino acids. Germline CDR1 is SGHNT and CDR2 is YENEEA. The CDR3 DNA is TGTGCCAGCAGCCCAAGACAGGGGAGCTCTGGAAACACCATATATTTT. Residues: CASSPRQGSSGNTIYF.

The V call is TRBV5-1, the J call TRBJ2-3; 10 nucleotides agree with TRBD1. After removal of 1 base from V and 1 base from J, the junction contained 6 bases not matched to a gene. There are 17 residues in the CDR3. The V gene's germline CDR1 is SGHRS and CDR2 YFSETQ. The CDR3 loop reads CASSLLRQGAGTDTQYF. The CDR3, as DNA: TGCGCCAGCAGCTTGCTGAGACAGGGGGCAGGCACAGATACGCAGTATTTT.

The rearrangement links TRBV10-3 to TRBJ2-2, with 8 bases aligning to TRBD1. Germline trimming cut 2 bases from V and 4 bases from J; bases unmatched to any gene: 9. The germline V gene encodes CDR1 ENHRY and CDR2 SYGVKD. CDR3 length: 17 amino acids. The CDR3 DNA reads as TGTGCCATCAGTGAGGGACAGGGACCTCCCCGCACCGGGGAGCTGTTTTTT. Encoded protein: CAISEGQGPPRTGELFF.

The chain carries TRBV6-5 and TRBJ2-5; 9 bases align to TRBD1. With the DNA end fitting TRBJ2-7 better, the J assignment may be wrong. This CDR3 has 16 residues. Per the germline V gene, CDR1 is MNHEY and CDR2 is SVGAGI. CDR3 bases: TGTGCCAGCAGTTACACATCCGGGACAGGGTCCCACGAGCAGTACTTC. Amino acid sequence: CASSYTSGTGSHEQYF.

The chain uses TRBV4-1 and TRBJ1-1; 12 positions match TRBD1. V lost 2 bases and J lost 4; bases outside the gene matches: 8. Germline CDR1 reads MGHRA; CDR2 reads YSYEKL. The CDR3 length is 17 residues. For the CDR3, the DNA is TGCGCCAGCAGCCAATTACCGGGACAGGGGGCCATCACTGAAGCTTTCTTT. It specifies CASSQLPGQGAITEAFF.

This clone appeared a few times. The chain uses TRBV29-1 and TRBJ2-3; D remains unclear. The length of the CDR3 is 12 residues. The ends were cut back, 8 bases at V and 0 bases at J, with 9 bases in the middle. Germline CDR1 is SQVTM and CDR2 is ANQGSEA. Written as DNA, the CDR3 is TGCAGCATGGGCCTTAGCACAGATACGCAGTATTTT. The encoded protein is CSMGLSTDTQYF.

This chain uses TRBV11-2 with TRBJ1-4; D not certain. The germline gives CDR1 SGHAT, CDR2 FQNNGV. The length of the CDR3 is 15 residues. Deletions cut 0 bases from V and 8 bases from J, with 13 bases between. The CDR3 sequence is CASSLEGRADEKLFF. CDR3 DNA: TGTGCCAGCAGCTTAGAGGGGAGGGCAGACGAAAAACTGTTTTTT.

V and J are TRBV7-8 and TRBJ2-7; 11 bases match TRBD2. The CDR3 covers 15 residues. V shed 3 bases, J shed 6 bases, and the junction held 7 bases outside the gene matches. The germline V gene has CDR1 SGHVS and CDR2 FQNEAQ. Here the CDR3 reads CASSFQTGTSGEQYF. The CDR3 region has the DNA TGTGCCAGCAGCTTCCAAACTGGGACTAGCGGCGAGCAGTACTTC.

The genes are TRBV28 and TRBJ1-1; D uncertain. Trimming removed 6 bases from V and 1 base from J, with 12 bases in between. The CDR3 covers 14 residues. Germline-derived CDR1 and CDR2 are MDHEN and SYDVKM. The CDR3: CASSPQVQNTEAFF. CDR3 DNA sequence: TGTGCCAGCAGCCCCCAGGTTCAGAACACTGAAGCTTTCTTT. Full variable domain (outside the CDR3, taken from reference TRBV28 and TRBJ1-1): DVKVTQSSRYLVKRTGEKVFLECVQDMDHENMFWYRQDPGLGLRLIYFSYDVKMKEKGDIPEGYSVSREKKERFSLILESASTNQTSMYLCASSPQVQNTEAFFGQGTRLTVV.

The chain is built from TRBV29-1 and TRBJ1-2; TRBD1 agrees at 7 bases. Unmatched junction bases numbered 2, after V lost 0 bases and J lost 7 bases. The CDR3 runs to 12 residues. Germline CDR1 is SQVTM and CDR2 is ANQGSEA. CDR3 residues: CSVEDYRGGYTF. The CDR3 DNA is TGCAGCGTTGAAGACTACAGGGGTGGCTACACCTTC. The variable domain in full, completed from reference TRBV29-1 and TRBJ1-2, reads SAVISQKPSRDICQRGTSLTIQCQVDSQVTMMFWYRQQPGQSLTLIATANQGSEATYESGFVIDKFPISRPNLTFSTLTVSNMSPEDSSIYLCSVEDYRGGYTFGSGTRLTVV.

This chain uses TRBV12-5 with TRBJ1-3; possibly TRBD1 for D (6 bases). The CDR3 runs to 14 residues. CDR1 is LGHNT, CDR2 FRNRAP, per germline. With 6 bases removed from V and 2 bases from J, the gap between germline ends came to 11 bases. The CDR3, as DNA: TGTGCTAGTGGCCTCGGACAGACTGGAAACACCATATATTTT. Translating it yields CASGLGQTGNTIYF.

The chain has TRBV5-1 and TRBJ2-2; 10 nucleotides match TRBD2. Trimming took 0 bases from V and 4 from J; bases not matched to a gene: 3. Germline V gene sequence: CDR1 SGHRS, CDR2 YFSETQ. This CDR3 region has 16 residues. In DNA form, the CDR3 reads TGCGCCAGCAGCTTGGTTGTAGCGGGAGGCACCGGGGAGCTGTTTTTT. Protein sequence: CASSLVVAGGTGELFF.

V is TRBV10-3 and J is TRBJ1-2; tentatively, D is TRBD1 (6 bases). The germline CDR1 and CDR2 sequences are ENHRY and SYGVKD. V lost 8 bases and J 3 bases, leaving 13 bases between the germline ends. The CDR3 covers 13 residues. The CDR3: CAIWGGADYGYTF. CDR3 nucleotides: TGTGCCATCTGGGGGGGCGCGGACTATGGCTACACCTTC.

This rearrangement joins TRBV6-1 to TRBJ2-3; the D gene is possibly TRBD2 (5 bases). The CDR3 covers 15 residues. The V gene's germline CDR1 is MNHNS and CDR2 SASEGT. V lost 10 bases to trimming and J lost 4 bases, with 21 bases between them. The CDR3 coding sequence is TGTGCCACCCACGACCTTTTGGGGAGTCCAGATACGCAGTATTTT. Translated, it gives CATHDLLGSPDTQYF.

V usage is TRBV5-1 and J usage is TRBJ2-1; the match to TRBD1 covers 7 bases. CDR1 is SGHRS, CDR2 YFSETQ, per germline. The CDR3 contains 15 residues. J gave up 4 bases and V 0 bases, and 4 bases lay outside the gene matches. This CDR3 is CASSLEGQTYNEQFF. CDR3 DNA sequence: TGCGCCAGCAGCTTGGAGGGACAGACTTACAATGAGCAGTTCTTC.

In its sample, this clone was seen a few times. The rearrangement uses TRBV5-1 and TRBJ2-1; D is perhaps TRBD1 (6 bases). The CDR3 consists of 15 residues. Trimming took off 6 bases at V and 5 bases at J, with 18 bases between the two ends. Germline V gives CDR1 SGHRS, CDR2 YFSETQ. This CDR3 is CASNQARTVNNEQFF. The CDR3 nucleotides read TGCGCCAGCAATCAGGCCCGGACAGTCAACAATGAGCAGTTCTTC.

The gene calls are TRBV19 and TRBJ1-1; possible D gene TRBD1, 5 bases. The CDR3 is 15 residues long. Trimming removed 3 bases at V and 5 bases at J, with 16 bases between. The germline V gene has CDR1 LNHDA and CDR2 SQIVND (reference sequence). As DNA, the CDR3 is TGTGCCAGTAGTATCCGGCCAGGGTCTACAACTGAAGCTTTCTTT. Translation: CASSIRPGSTTEAFF.

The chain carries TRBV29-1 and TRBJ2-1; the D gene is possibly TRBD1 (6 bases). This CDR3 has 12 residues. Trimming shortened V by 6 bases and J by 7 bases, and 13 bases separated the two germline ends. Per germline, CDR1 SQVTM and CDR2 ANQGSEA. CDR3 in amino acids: CSVPNQGNEQFF. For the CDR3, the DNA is TGCAGCGTCCCGAACCAGGGGAATGAGCAGTTCTTC.

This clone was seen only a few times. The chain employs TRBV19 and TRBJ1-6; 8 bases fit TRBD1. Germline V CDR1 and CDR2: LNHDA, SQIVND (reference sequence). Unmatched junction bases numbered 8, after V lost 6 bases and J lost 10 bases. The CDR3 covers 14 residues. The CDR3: CASSPGQGKSPLHF. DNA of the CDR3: TGTGCCAGTAGCCCTGGACAGGGCAAATCACCCCTCCACTTT.

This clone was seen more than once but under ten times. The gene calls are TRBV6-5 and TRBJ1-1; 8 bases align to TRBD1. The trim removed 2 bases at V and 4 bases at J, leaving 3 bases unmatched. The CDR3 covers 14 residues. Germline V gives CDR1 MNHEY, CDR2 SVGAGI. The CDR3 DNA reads TGTGCCAGCAGTTACCAGGGGGCCGGCACTGAAGCTTTCTTT. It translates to CASSYQGAGTEAFF.

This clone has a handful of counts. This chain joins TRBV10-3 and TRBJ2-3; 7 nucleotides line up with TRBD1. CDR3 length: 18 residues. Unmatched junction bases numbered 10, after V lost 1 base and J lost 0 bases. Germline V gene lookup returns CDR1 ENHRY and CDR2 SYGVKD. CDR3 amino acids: CAISEFTGTAFSTDTQYF. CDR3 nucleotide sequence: TGTGCCATCAGTGAGTTTACCGGGACAGCCTTTAGCACAGATACGCAGTATTTT.

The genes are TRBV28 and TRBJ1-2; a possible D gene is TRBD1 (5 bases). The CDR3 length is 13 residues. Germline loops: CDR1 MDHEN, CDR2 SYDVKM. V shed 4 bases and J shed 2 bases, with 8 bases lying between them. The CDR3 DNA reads TGTGCCAGCAGTTCGGGGGGGAACTATGGCTACACCTTC. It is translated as CASSSGGNYGYTF.

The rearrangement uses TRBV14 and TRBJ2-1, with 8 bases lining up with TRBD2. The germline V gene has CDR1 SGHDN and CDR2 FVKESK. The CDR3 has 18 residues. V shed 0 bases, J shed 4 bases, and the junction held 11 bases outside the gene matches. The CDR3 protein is CASSQDSAPSGGYNEQFF. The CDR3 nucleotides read TGTGCCAGCAGCCAAGATTCTGCCCCGAGCGGGGGATACAATGAGCAGTTCTTC.

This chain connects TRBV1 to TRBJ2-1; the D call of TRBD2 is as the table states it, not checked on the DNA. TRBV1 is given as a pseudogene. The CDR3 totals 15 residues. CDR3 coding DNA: TGCACCAGCAGCACAAGCGGGAGGGCCGGGTATGAGCAGTTCTTC. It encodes CTSSTSGRAGYEQFF.

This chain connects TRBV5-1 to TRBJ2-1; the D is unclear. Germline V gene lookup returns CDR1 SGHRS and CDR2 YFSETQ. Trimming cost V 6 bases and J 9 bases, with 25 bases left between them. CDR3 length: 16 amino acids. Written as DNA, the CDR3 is TGCGCCAGCATCTCAAATGAGACTCCAGTTAGTCGTGAGCAGTTCTTC. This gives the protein CASISNETPVSREQFF.

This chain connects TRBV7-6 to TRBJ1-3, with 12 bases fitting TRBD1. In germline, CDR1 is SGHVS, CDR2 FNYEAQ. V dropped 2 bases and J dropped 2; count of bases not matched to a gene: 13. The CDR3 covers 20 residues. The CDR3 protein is CASSLFPLAGQGAAGNTIYF. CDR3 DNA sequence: TGTGCCAGCAGCTTATTCCCTTTAGCGGGACAGGGGGCGGCTGGAAACACCATATATTTT. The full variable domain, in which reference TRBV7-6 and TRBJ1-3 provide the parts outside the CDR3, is GAGVSQSPRYKVTKRGQDVALRCDPISGHVSLYWYRQALGQGPEFLTYFNYEAQQDKSGLPNDRFSAERPEGSISTLTIQRTEQRDSAMYRCASSLFPLAGQGAAGNTIYFGEGSWLTVV.